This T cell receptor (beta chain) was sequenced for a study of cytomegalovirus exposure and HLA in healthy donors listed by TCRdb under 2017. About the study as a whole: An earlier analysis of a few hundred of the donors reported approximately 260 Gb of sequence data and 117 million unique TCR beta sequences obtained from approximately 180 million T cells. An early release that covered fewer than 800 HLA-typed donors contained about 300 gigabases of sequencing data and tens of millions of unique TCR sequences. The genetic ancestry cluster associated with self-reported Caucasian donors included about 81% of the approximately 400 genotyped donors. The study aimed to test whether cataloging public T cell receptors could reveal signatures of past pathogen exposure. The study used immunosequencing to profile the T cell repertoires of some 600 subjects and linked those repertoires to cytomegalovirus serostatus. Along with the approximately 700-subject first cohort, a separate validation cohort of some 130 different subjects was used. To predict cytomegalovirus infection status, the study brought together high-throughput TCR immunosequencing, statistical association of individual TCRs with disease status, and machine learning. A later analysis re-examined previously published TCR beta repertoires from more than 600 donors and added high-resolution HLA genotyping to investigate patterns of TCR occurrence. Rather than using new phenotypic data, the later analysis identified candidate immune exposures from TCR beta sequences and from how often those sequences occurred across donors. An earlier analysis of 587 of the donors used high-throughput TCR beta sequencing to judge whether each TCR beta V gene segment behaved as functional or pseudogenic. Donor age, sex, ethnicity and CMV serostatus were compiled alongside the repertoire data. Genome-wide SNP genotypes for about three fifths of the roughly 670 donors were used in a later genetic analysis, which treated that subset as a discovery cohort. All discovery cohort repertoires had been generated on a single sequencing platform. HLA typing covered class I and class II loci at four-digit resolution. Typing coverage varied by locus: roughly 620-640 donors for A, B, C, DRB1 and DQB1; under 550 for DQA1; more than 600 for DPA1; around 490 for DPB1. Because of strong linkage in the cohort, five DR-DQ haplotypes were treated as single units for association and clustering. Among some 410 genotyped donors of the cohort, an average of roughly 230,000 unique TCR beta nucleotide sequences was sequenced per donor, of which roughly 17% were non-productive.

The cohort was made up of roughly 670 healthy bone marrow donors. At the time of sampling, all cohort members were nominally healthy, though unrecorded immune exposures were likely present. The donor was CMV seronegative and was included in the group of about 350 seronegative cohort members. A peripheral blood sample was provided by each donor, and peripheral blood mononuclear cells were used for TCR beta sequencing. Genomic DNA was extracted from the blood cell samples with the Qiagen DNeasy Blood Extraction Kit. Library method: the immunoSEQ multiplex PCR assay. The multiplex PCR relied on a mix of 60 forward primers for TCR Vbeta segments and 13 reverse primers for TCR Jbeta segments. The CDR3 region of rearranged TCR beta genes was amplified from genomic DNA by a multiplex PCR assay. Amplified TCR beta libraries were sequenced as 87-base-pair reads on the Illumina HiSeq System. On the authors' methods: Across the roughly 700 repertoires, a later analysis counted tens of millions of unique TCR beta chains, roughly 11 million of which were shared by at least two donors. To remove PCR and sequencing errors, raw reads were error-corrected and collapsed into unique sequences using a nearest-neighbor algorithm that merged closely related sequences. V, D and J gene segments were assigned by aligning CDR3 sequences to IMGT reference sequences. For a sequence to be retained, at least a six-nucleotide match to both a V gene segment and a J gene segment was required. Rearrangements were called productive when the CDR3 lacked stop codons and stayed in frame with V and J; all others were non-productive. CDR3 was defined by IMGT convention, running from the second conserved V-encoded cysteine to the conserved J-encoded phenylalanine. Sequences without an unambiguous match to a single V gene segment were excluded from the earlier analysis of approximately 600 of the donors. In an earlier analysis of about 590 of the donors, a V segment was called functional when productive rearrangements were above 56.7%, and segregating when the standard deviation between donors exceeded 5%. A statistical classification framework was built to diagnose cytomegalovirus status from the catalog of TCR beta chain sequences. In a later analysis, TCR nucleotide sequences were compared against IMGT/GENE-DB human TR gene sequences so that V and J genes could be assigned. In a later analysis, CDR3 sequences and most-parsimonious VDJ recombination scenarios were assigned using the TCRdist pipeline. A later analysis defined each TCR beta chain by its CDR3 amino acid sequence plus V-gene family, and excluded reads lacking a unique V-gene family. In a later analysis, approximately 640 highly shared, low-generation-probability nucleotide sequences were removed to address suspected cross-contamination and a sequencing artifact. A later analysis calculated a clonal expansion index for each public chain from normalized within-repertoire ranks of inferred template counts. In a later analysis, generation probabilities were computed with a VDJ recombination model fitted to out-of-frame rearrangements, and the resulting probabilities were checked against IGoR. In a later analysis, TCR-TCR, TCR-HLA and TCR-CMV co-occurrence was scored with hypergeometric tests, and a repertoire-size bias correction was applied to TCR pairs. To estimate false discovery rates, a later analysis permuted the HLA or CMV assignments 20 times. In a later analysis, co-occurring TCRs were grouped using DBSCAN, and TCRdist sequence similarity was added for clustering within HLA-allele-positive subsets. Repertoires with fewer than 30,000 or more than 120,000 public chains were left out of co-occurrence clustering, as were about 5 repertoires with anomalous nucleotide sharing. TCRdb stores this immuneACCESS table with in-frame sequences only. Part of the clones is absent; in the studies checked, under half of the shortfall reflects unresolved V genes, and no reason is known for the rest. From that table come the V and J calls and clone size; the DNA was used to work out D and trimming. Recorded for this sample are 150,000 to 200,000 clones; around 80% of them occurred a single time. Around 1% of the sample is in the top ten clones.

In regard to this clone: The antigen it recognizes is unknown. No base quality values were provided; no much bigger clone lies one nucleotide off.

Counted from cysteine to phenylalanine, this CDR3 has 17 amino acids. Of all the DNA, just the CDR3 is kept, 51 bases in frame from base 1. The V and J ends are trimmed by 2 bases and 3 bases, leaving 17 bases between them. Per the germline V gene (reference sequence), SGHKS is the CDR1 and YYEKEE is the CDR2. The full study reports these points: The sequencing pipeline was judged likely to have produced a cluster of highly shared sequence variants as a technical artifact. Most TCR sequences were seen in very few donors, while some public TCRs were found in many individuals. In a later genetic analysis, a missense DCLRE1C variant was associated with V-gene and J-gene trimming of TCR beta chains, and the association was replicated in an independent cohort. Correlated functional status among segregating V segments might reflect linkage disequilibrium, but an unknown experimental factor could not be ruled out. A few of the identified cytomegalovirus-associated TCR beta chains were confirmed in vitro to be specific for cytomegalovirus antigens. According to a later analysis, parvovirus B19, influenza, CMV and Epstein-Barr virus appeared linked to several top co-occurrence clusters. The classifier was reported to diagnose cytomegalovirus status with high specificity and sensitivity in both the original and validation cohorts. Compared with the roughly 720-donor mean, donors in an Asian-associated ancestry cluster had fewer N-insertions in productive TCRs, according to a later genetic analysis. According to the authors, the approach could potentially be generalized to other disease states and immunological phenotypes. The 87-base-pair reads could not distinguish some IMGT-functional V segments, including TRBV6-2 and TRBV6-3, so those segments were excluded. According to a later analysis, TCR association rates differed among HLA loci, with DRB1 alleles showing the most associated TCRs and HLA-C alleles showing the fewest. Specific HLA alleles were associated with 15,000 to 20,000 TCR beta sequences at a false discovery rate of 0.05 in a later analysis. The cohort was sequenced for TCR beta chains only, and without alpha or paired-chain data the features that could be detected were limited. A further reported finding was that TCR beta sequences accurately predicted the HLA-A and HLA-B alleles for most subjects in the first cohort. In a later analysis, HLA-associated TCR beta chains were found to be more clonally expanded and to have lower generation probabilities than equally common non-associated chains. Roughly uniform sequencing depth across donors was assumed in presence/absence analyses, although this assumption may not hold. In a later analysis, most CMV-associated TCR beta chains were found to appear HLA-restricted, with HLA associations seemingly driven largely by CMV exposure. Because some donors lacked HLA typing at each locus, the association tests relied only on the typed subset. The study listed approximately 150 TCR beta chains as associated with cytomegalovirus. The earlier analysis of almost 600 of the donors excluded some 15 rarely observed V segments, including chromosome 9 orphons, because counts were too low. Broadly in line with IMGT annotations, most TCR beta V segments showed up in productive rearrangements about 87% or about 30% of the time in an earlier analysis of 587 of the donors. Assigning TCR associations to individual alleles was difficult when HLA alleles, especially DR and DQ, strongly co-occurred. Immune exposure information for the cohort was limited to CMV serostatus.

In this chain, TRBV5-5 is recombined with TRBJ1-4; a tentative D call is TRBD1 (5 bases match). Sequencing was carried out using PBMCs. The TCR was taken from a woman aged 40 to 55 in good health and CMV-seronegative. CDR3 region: CASSFGGGGNSNEKLFF. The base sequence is TGTGCCAGCAGCTTCGGGGGAGGAGGGAACTCTAATGAAAAACTGTTTTTT.